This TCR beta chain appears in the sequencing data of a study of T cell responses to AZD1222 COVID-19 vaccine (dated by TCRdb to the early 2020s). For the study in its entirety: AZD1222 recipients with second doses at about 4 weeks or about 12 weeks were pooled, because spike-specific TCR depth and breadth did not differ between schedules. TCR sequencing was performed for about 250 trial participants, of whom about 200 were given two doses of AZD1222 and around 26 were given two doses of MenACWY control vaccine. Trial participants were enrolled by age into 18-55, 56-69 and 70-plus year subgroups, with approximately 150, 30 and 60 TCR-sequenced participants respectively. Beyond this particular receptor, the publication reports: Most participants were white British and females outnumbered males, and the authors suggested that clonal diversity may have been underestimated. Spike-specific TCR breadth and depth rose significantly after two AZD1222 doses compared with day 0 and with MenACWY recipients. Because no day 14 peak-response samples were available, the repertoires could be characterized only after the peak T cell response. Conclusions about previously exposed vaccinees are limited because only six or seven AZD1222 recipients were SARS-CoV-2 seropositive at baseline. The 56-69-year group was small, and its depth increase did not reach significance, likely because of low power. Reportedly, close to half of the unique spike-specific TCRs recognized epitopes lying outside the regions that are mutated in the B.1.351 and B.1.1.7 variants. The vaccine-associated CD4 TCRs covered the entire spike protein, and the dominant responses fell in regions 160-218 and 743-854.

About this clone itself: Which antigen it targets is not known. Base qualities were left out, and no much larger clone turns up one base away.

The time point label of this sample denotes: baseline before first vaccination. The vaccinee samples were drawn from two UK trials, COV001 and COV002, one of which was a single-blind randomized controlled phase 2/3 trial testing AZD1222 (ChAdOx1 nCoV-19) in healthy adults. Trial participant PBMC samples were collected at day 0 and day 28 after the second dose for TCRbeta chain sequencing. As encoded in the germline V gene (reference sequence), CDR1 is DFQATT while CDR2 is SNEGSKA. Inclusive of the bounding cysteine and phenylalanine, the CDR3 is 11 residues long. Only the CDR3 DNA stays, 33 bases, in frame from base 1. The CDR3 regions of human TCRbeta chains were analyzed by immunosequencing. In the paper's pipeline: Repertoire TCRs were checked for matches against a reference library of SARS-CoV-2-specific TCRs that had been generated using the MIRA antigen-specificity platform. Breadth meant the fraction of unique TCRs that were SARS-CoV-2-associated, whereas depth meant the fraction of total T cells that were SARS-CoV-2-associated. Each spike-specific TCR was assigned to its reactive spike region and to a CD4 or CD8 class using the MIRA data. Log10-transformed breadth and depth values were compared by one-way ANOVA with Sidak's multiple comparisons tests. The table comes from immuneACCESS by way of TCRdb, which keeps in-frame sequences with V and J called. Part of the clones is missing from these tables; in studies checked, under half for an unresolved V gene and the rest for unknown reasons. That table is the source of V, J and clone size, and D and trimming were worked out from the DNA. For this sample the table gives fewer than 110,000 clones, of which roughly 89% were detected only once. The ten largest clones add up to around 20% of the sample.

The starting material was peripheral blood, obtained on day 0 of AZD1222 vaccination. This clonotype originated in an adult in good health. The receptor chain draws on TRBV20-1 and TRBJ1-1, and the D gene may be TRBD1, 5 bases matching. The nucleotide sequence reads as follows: TGCAGCACCGTGAAGGGACTCGTAGCTTTCTTT. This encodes CSTVKGLVAFF.